This T cell receptor (beta chain) was retrieved from a study of CD8+ T cells in alopecia areata. Broader study findings: Many expanded lesional clones persisted in scalp and blood during tofacitinib treatment.

Treatment described: oral pan-JAK inhibitor, 5-10 mg twice daily. As regards this clone: The antigen is undetermined.

Looked up from germline, CDR1 is SNHLY and CDR2 is FYNNEI. The CDR3 runs to 11 residues. V shed 6 bases and J shed 5 bases, with 7 bases lying between them. Sequencing used cDNA as its template, made by extracting RNA and reverse transcribing it. Some clones are missing from TCRdb's copy, which holds only in-frame ones; the method was immunoSEQ multiplex PCR. The sample has roughly 230,000 clones; roughly 40% are singletons. This sequence joins TRBV2 and TRBJ2-5; no clear D. The sequence derives from a human donor with alopecia areata. The specimen comprised CD4+ T cells sorted from blood, sampled at approximately week 36, from a patient treated with tofacitinib. The CDR3, as DNA: TGTGCCAGCAGCGGTAGGGAGACCCAGTACTTC. Translation gives CASSGRETQYF.